This TCR beta chain emerged from a study of cytomegalovirus exposure and HLA in healthy donors. Germline loops: CDR1 SGHTS, CDR2 YDEGEE. The CDR3 sequence is 13 residues long. The germline V and J ends were trimmed by 7 bases and 4 bases, with 15 bases remaining between them. Concerning this clone: Its target is not known.

The PCR had 60 Vbeta and 13 Jbeta primers. Method: immunoSEQ multiplex PCR; TCRdb's copy keeps in-frame clones and lacks some. The repertoire includes some 76,000 clones, more than 65% of them detected once, and 9% to 13% sits in the top ten. Study results and caveats: A previous analysis found most TCR beta V segments productive roughly 90% or roughly 30% of the time.

The sequence came from a male donor in good health and CMV-seropositive. Sequenced input: PBMCs. This chain connects TRBV5-8 to TRBJ2-7; tentative D call: TRBD1 (7 bases). The CDR3, as DNA: TGTGCCAGCGGCGGGACAGACCTATACGAGCAGTACTTC. Protein product: CASGGTDLYEQYF.